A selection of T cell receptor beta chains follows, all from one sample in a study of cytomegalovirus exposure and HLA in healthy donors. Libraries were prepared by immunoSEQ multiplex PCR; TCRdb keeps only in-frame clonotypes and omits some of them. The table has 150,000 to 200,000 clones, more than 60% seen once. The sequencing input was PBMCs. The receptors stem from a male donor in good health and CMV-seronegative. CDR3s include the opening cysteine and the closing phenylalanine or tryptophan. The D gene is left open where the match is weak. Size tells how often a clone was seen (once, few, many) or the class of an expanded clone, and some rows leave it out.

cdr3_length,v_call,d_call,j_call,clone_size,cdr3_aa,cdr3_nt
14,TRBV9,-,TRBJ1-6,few,CASSVGGSGSPLHF,TGTGCCAGCAGCGTAGGAGGGTCCGGTTCACCCCTCCACTTT
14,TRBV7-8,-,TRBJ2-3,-,CASSLGTNTNTQYF,TGTGCCAGCAGCTTAGGGACTAACACGAATACGCAGTATTTT
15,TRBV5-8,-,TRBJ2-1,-,CASRPYLSSYNEQFF,TGTGCCAGCAGACCATACCTGAGCTCCTACAATGAGCAGTTCTTC
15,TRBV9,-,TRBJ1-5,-,CASSVGREGFQPQHF,TGTGCCAGCAGCGTAGGCAGGGAAGGGTTCCAGCCCCAGCATTTT
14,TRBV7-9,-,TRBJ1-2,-,CASSLVIQAYGYTF,TGTGCCAGCAGCTTAGTAATACAGGCCTATGGCTACACCTTC
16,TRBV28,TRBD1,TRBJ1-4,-,CASSSPFRGTNEKLFF,TGTGCCAGCAGTTCTCCCTTCAGGGGGACTAATGAAAAACTGTTTTTT
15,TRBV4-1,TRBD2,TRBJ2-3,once,CASSPRGDGTDTQYF,TGCGCCAGCAGCCCTCGGGGGGATGGCACAGATACGCAGTATTTT
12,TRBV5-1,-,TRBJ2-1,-,CASTSAFNEQFF,TGCGCCAGCACTAGCGCCTTCAATGAGCAGTTCTTC
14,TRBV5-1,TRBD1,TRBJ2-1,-,CASTPGQSYNEQFF,TGCGCCAGCACCCCGGGACAGTCCTACAATGAGCAGTTCTTC
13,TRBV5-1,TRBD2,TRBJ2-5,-,CASSAGTRETQYF,TGCGCCAGCAGCGCCGGGACTAGAGAGACCCAGTACTTC
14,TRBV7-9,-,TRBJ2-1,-,CASSLAGEGNEQFF,TGTGCCAGCAGCTTAGCGGGAGAAGGTAATGAGCAGTTCTTC
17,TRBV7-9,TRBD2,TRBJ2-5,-,CASSLVFPVGGLETQYF,TGTGCCAGCAGCTTAGTGTTCCCGGTGGGAGGGCTCGAGACCCAGTACTTC
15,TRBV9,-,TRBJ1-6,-,CASSVGGSGNSPLHF,TGTGCCAGCAGCGTTGGCGGGTCCGGTAATTCACCCCTCCACTTT
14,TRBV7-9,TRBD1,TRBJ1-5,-,CASSSGQGYQPQHF,TGTGCCAGCAGCTCGGGACAGGGGTATCAGCCCCAGCATTTT
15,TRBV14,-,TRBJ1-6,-,CASSQGVPPNSPLHF,TGTGCCAGCAGCCAAGGAGTGCCACCAAATTCACCCCTCCACTTT
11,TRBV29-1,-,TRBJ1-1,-,CSALRDTEAFF,TGCAGCGCCCTGAGGGACACTGAAGCTTTCTTT
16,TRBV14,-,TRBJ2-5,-,CASSQLGHEEGETQYF,TGTGCCAGCAGCCAATTGGGACATGAAGAGGGAGAGACCCAGTACTTC
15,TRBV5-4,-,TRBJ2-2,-,CASNKGGVNTGELFF,TGTGCCAGCAATAAAGGGGGAGTGAACACCGGGGAGCTGTTTTTT
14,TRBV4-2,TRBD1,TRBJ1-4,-,CASSQDQGEEKLFF,TGTGCCAGCAGCCAAGACCAGGGGGAAGAAAAACTGTTTTTT
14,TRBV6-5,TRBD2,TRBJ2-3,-,CASRLAGGSDTQYF,TGTGCCAGCAGACTAGCGGGGGGGTCTGATACGCAGTATTTT
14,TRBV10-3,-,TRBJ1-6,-,CAISDQGLNSPLHF,TGTGCCATCAGTGACCAGGGGCTCAATTCACCCCTCCACTTT
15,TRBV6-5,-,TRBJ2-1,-,CASSYSWSSYNEQFF,TGTGCCAGCAGTTACTCCTGGAGCTCCTACAATGAGCAGTTCTTC
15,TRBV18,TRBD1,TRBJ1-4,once,CASSPPPGGNEKLFF,TGTGCCAGCTCACCACCCCCAGGGGGTAATGAAAAACTGTTTTTT
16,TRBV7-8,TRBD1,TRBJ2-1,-,CASSLAAVIGGGEQFF,TGTGCCAGCAGCTTAGCGGCGGTGATAGGGGGCGGTGAGCAGTTCTTC
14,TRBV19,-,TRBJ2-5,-,CASSIGDSEETQYF,TGTGCCAGTAGTATAGGGGATAGCGAAGAGACCCAGTACTTC
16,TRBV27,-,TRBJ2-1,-,CASSPRPEGAYNEQFF,TGTGCCAGCAGTCCCCGACCGGAAGGGGCCTACAATGAGCAGTTCTTC
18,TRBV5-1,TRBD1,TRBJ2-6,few,CASSREGATSSGANVLTF,TGCGCCAGCAGCCGCGAGGGGGCAACGAGTTCTGGGGCCAACGTCCTGACTTTC
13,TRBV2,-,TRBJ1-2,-,CASSDQEGGGYTF,TGTGCCAGCAGTGATCAGGAGGGTGGTGGCTACACCTTC
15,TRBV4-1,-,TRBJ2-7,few,CASSRTQDTAYEQYF,TGCGCCAGCAGCCGTACTCAGGACACCGCCTACGAGCAGTACTTC
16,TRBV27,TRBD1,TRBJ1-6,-,CASRYNGQGGNSPLHF,TGTGCCAGCAGGTATAACGGACAGGGCGGGAATTCACCCCTCCACTTT
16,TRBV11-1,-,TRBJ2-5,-,CASSSQGIWLQETQYF,TGTGCCAGCAGCTCCCAGGGGATTTGGCTCCAAGAGACCCAGTACTTC
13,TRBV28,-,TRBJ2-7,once,CASSNGVAYEQYF,TGTGCCAGCAGTAATGGAGTAGCCTACGAGCAGTACTTC
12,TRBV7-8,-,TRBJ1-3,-,CASSPLGNTIYF,TGTGCCAGCAGCCCCCTAGGAAACACCATATATTTT
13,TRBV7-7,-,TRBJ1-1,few,CASSLDRNTEAFF,TGTGCCAGCTCTCTGGACAGAAACACTGAAGCTTTCTTT
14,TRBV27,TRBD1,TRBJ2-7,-,CASSTIGTAYEQYF,TGTGCCAGCAGTACTATCGGGACAGCCTACGAGCAGTACTTC
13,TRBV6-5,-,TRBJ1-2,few,CASSYGGSYGYTF,TGTGCCAGCAGTTACGGAGGTTCCTATGGCTACACCTTC
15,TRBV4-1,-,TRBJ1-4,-,CASSLPAGTNEKLFF,TGCGCCAGCAGCCTTCCGGCGGGGACTAATGAAAAACTGTTTTTT
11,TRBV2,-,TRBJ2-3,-,CASSHTDTQYF,TGTGCCAGCAGCCACACAGATACGCAGTATTTT
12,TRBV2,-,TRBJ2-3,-,CASSELTDTQYF,TGTGCCAGCAGCGAACTAACAGATACGCAGTATTTT
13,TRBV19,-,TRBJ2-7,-,CASSIGATYEQYF,TGTGCCAGTAGTATAGGGGCGACCTACGAGCAGTACTTC
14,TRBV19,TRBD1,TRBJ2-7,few,CASSAGTGTYEQYF,TGTGCCAGTAGTGCCGGGACAGGGACCTACGAGCAGTACTTC
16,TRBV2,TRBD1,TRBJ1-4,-,CASRADGTGTNEKLFF,TGTGCCAGCAGGGCCGACGGGACAGGGACTAATGAAAAACTGTTTTTT
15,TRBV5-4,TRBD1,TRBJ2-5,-,CASSHPGDRQETQYF,TGTGCCAGCAGCCATCCAGGGGACAGACAAGAGACCCAGTACTTC
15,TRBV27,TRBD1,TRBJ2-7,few,CASSLRQGVSYEQYF,TGTGCCAGCAGTTTACGACAGGGGGTGAGCTACGAGCAGTACTTC
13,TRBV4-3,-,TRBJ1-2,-,CASSQATAYGYTF,TGCGCCAGCAGCCAAGCGACAGCCTATGGCTACACCTTC
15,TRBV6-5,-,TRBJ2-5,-,CASSYSGAAQETQYF,TGTGCCAGCAGTTACTCTGGGGCCGCCCAAGAGACCCAGTACTTC
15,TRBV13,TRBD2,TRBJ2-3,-,CASSLRLAVTDTQYF,TGTGCCAGCAGCTTACGTCTAGCGGTCACAGATACGCAGTATTTT
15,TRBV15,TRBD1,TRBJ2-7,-,CATSSRDSWSYEQYF,TGTGCCACCAGCAGCCGGGACAGTTGGTCCTACGAGCAGTACTTC